The next 26 T cell receptor beta chains were all read from a single sample in a study of blood T cell repertoires in COVID-19. Produced via immunoSEQ multiplex PCR; TCRdb's table is partial and in-frame only. The data show tens of thousands of clones, around 88% seen once. Sequenced material: peripheral blood. The receptors were gathered from a man in his 60s with acute or convalescent COVID-19.

The chain is built from TRBV7-2 and TRBJ2-1, with 12 bases that match TRBD2. Germline lookup yields CDR1 SGHTA and CDR2 FQGNSA. V gave up 2 bases and J gave up 0 bases; unmatched junction bases: 5. This CDR3 comprises 18 residues. CDR3 coding DNA: TGTGCCAGCAGCTTAAGACTAGCGGGGGTGGGCTCCTACAATGAGCAGTTCTTC. Protein product: CASSLRLAGVGSYNEQFF.

The V gene is TRBV7-9, the J gene TRBJ1-4; D uncertain. Trimming left V 5 bases short and J 2 bases short, with 12 bases between. The CDR3 totals 15 residues. The germline V gene encodes CDR1 SEHNR and CDR2 FQNEAQ (reference sequence). The CDR3 DNA is TGTGCCAGCAGCAATGGCGGGAATACTAATGAAAAACTGTTTTTT. This encodes CASSNGGNTNEKLFF.

The V and J genes are TRBV4-3 and TRBJ2-1; the match to TRBD2 covers 10 bases. Trimming took 0 bases from V and 9 from J; bases not matched to a gene: 8. In germline, CDR1 is LGHNA, CDR2 YSLEER. This CDR3 region has 16 residues. CDR3 in amino acids: CASSQDLAAGGIEQFF. CDR3 DNA sequence: TGCGCCAGCAGCCAAGATCTCGCAGCGGGGGGGATTGAGCAGTTCTTC.

This chain uses TRBV12-5 with TRBJ1-1, with D possibly TRBD1 on 6 matching bases. This CDR3 is 12 amino acids long. From germline, CDR1 is LGHNT and CDR2 FRNRAP. V lost 10 bases and J lost 1, with 10 bases in between. The CDR3 sequence is CAIAGANTEAFF. CDR3 nucleotides: TGTGCTATTGCAGGGGCGAACACTGAAGCTTTCTTT.

In this sample, this clone turned up a few times. The gene calls are TRBV3-1 (or the pseudogene TRBV3-2) and TRBJ2-7; TRBD2 might be the D (6 bases). Germline V gene sequence: CDR1 LGHDT, CDR2 YNNKEL (reference sequence). The CDR3 runs to 15 residues. With 4 bases removed from V and 3 bases from J, the gap between germline ends came to 16 bases. The CDR3 DNA reads TGTGCCAGCAGCCCCGAAGGCACTAGCCGCTACGAGCAGTACTTC. Encoded protein: CASSPEGTSRYEQYF.

V gene TRBV12-2 combines with J gene TRBJ2-1; TRBD1 reflects the table's D call only, with no check against the DNA. TRBV12-2 constitutes a pseudogene. The CDR3 runs to 17 residues. The CDR3 coding sequence is TGTGCAAGTCGCTTAGAGCCGATGGGACAGGCGTACAATGAGCAGTTCTTC. Its translation is CASRLEPMGQAYNEQFF.

The chain's CDR3 is CASSIMGQGYFGYTF. The CDR3, as DNA: TGTGCCAGTAGTATCATGGGACAGGGATATTTTGGCTACACCTTC. The genes are TRBV19 and TRBJ1-2; 9 bases align to TRBD1. CDR3 length: 15 amino acids. In germline, CDR1 is LNHDA, CDR2 SQIVND (reference sequence). The ends lost 3 bases at V and 7 bases at J; junction bases unmatched: 9.

The chain uses TRBV15 and TRBJ1-3; D is ambiguous. Germline V gives CDR1 LNHNV, CDR2 YYDKDF (reference sequence). The CDR3 length is 15 residues. V was trimmed by 3 bases and J by 1 base, leaving 10 bases between them. The CDR3 protein is CATSSWSTSGNTIYF. In DNA form, the CDR3 reads TGTGCCACCAGCAGTTGGAGTACTTCTGGAAACACCATATATTTT.

This clone was found once. The gene calls are TRBV5-5 and TRBJ1-1; D might be TRBD1 (6 bases). CDR3 length: 14 residues. The germline gives CDR1 SGHKS, CDR2 YYEKEE (reference sequence). The V end lost 2 bases, the J end lost 1 base, and 9 bases lay between the germline ends. CDR3 loop: CASSFQGPNTEAFF. Written as DNA, the CDR3 is TGTGCCAGCAGCTTCCAGGGGCCGAACACTGAAGCTTTCTTT.

This clone has a single count. V and J are TRBV9 and TRBJ2-2, with D possibly being TRBD1 (5 bases). Trimming removed 3 bases at V and 3 bases at J, with 18 bases between. This CDR3 is 17 amino acids long. Per the germline V gene, CDR1 is SGDLS and CDR2 is YYNGEE. In DNA form, the CDR3 reads TGTGCCAGCAGCGATCGTAGGACACCCCGGGACACCGGGGAGCTGTTTTTT. Its protein is CASSDRRTPRDTGELFF. Variable domain in full (rest from reference TRBV9 and TRBJ2-2): DSGVTQTPKHLITATGQRVTLRCSPRSGDLSVYWYQQSLDQGLQFLIQYYNGEERAKGNILERFSAQQFPDLHSELNLSSLELGDSALYFCASSDRRTPRDTGELFFGEGSRLTVL.

The chain has TRBV5-6 and TRBJ2-7; 10 bases are shared with TRBD2. The CDR3 has 16 amino acids. The ends lost 3 bases at V and 2 bases at J; junction bases unmatched: 8. Germline assignment: CDR1 SGHDT and CDR2 YYEEEE. CDR3 sequence (DNA): TGTGCCAGCAGCTGGGGGGCTAGCGGGGGCACCTACGAGCAGTACTTC. Translating gives CASSWGASGGTYEQYF.

This rearrangement joins TRBV6-1 to TRBJ1-3, with unresolved D. In germline, CDR1 is MNHNS, CDR2 SASEGT. V lost 2 bases to trimming and J lost 0 bases, with 11 bases between them. The CDR3 loop spans 16 amino acids. DNA for the CDR3: TGTGCCAGCAGTGAAAGGAGGGCAAGCTCTGGAAACACCATATATTTT. It encodes CASSERRASSGNTIYF.

This clone has more than one count but fewer than ten. This sequence joins TRBV15 and TRBJ1-4; unclear D gene. V lost 3 bases and J lost 0, with 11 bases in between. CDR3 length: 16 residues. CDR1 and CDR2 (germline): LNHNV, YYDKDF (reference sequence). This CDR3 reads CATSSYPAATNEKLFF. CDR3 DNA sequence: TGTGCCACCAGCAGTTACCCTGCAGCAACTAATGAAAAACTGTTTTTT.

The chain employs TRBV7-2 and TRBJ2-6; D is possibly TRBD2 (5 bases). The germline CDR1 and CDR2 sequences are SGHTA and FQGNSA. The V gene lost 3 bases and the J gene lost 4 bases, with 13 bases spanning the gap. CDR3 size: 16 residues. Written as DNA, the CDR3 is TGTGCCAGCAGCTTTTACGGAGGAGTAGGGGCCAACGTCCTGACTTTC. It specifies CASSFYGGVGANVLTF.

The rearrangement uses TRBV4-1 and TRBJ1-2; 7 bases match TRBD1. Trimming removed 2 bases from V and 4 bases from J; junction bases left unmatched: 7. From germline, CDR1 is MGHRA and CDR2 YSYEKL. The CDR3 covers 15 residues. DNA of the CDR3: TGCGCCAGCAGCCAACCGGGACAGACCTCCTATGGCTACACCTTC. Translation: CASSQPGQTSYGYTF.

The chain couples TRBV13 to TRBJ2-5; 10 bases agree with TRBD2. The CDR3 is 17 residues long. V lost 1 base and J lost 0; bases outside the gene matches: 5. Germline assignment: CDR1 PRHDT and CDR2 FYEKMQ (reference sequence). The CDR3 sequence: CASSLAFTSGDQETQYF. CDR3 in DNA: TGTGCCAGCAGCTTAGCTTTTACTAGCGGGGACCAAGAGACCCAGTACTTC.

V and J are TRBV15 and TRBJ2-3; TRBD2 might be the D (5 bases). V was shortened by 0 bases and J by 6 bases, with 7 bases between the two germline ends. CDR1 is LNHNV, CDR2 YYDKDF, per germline (reference sequence). The CDR3 is 13 residues long. The chain's CDR3 is CATSRDTGDTQYF. In DNA form, the CDR3 reads TGTGCCACCAGCAGAGATACGGGGGATACGCAGTATTTT.

V is TRBV29-1 and J is TRBJ1-4; tentative D call: TRBD1 (6 bases). The CDR3 extends over 17 amino acids. Trimming cost V 0 bases and J 7 bases, with 21 bases left between them. From germline, CDR1 is SQVTM and CDR2 ANQGSEA. CDR3 nucleotides: TGCAGCGTTGAAGAGGAGGACAGAGGTAGAGGAGGTGAAAAACTGTTTTTT. It codes for CSVEEEDRGRGGEKLFF.

The chain recombines TRBV23-1 with TRBJ2-7; TRBD2 agrees at 7 bases. TRBV23-1 counts as an open reading frame of uncertain function. The trim removed 7 bases at V and 3 bases at J, leaving 9 bases unmatched. The CDR3 is 14 amino acids. CDR3 sequence reads: CASTPGLDRYEQYF. CDR3 DNA sequence: TGCGCCAGCACTCCCGGACTAGACCGCTACGAGCAGTACTTC.

The V and J genes are TRBV5-6 and TRBJ1-2; D uncertain. V shed 7 bases and J shed 4 bases, with 23 bases lying between them. Germline lookup yields CDR1 SGHDT and CDR2 YYEEEE. This CDR3 region has 16 residues. CDR3 in DNA: TGTGCCAGCTTTCCGGGCGGAACCCCAGGAGGCTATGGCTACACCTTC. Protein sequence: CASFPGGTPGGYGYTF.

The chain is built from TRBV4-3 and TRBJ1-5, with 8 bases matching TRBD1. The germline gives CDR1 LGHNA, CDR2 YSLEER. The length of the CDR3 is 15 residues. With 4 bases clipped from V and 2 bases from J, the junction kept 4 bases outside the gene matches. Written as DNA, the CDR3 is TGCGCCAGCAGCCTAGGACAGGGTCGCAATCAGCCCCAGCATTTT. This gives the protein CASSLGQGRNQPQHF.

The CDR3 bases are TGTGCCAGCAGACGAGGACAGCATGTCTCACCCCTCCACTTT. Its translation is CASRRGQHVSPLHF. The chain is built from TRBV5-6 and TRBJ1-6, with TRBD1 as a possible D gene (6 bases). The CDR3 has 14 amino acids. Per the germline V gene, CDR1 is SGHDT and CDR2 is YYEEEE. The germline V and J ends were trimmed by 5 bases and 10 bases, with 16 bases remaining between them.

J is TRBJ1-6 and V is TRBV7-8; D gene unclear. The CDR3 has 15 amino acids. Germline V gene data show CDR1 as SGHVS and CDR2 as FQNEAQ. With 4 bases removed from V and 5 bases from J, the gap between germline ends came to 12 bases. The DNA of the CDR3 is TGTGCCAGCAGCTACGAGACACTCGATAATTCACCCCTCCACTTT. Translating gives CASSYETLDNSPLHF.

The chain joins TRBV7-2 to TRBJ2-7; 9 positions agree with TRBD1. The trim removed 0 bases at V and 1 base at J, leaving 1 base unmatched. The CDR3 covers 15 residues. Germline V gene data show CDR1 as SGHTA and CDR2 as FQGNSA. CDR3 coding DNA: TGTGCCAGCAGCTTAGCGGGACAGGGATCCTACGAGCAGTACTTC. Translating gives CASSLAGQGSYEQYF.

The chain couples TRBV30 to TRBJ1-1; a weak D match, TRBD1 (5 bases). Trimming pared 1 base from V and 0 bases from J, leaving 15 bases between. Per germline, CDR1 GTSNPN and CDR2 SVGIG (reference sequence). The CDR3 is 16 amino acids. The CDR3 loop reads CAWSGRGGGMNTEAFF. The CDR3, as DNA: TGTGCCTGGAGTGGGAGGGGCGGGGGGATGAACACTGAAGCTTTCTTT.

The chain employs TRBV30 and TRBJ1-3; D may be TRBD1 (6 bases). The V gene lost 2 bases and the J gene lost 4 bases, with 18 bases spanning the gap. The CDR3 spans 16 residues. Per germline, CDR1 GTSNPN and CDR2 SVGIG (reference sequence). In DNA form, the CDR3 reads TGTGCCTGGAGTATCGGGACACTCGGGTCAGGAAACACCATATATTTT. The encoded protein is CAWSIGTLGSGNTIYF.